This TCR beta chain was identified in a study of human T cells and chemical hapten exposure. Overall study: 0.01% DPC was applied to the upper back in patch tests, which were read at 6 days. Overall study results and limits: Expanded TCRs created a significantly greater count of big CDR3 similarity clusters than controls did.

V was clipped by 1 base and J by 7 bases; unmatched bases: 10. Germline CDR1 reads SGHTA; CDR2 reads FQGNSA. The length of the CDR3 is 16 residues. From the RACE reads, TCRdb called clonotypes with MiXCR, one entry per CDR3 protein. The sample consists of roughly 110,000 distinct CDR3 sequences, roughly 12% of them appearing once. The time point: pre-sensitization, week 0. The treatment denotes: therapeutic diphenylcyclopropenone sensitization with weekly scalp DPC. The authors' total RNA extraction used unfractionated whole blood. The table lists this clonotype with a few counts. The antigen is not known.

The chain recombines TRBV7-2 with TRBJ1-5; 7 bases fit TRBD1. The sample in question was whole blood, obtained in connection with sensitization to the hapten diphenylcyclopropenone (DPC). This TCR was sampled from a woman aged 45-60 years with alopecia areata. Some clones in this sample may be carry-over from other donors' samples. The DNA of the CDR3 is TGTGCCAGCAGCTTAGTAGGGGGCAGTGTAGAACAGCCCCAGCATTTT. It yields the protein CASSLVGGSVEQPQHF. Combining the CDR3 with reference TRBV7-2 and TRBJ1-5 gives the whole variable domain GAGVSQSPSNKVTEKGKDVELRCDPISGHTALYWYRQSLGQGLEFLIYFQGNSAPDKSGLPSDRFSAERTGGSVSTLTIQRTQQEDSAVYLCASSLVGGSVEQPQHFGDGTRLSIL.